This entry features one T cell receptor beta chain sequence. Its antigen is not known. These data come from a study of a mutant IDH1 vaccine in newly diagnosed glioma. Looking at the study overall: Commencement of vaccination occurred 4-6 weeks following radiotherapy alone, or concurrently with temozolomide cycles. Prior therapy was radiotherapy, temozolomide, or both; most received both.

There are 14 residues in the CDR3. Germline V gene lookup returns CDR1 GTSNPN and CDR2 SVGIG (reference sequence). The V end lost 7 bases, the J end lost 1 base, and 14 bases lay between the germline ends. Time point: week 11, during vaccination. Each dose delivered 300 ug of mutant IDH1 20-mer peptide subcutaneously with imiquimod. Study-wide findings and caveats: Vaccine-induced responses were seen in more than 90% of patients, spanning several MHC alleles.

This table comes from immunoSEQ multiplex PCR, and its TCRdb copy is limited to in-frame clones, with some not included. The table shows around 31,000 clones, with around 91% occurring only once. The chain links TRBV30 to TRBJ2-1; D may match TRBD1 or TRBD2 (5 bases each). The source was PBMCs, collected from a glioma patient whose treatment included an IDH1 peptide vaccine. The TCR originated in a young man with glioma. In DNA form, the CDR3 reads TGTGCCTCCACTTATGGGGGTTCCTACAATGAGCAGTTCTTC. Translating it yields CASTYGGSYNEQFF.